This TCR beta chain was obtained from a study of beta chain features in type 1 diabetes. General study points: Moderately but significantly shorter TCRB CDR3s were found in Type 1 diabetes patients in all four CD4+ subsets.

The study reverse transcribed the entire isolated RNA, so it sequenced expressed TCRB transcripts. Naive, central memory and regulatory T cell samples came to a mean of approximately 3.57 million reads. Method: immunoSEQ multiplex PCR; TCRdb's copy keeps in-frame clones and lacks some. Of roughly 700,000 clones listed, about an eighth were seen once; the top ten hold 0.02% to 0.025%. This clone was detected only a few times. The antigen is not known. By way of CD45RO/CCR7/CD25/CD127/CD95/CD27, the CD4+ regulatory, stem cell-like memory, central memory and naive cells were sorted. Sample: naive CD4+ T cells from blood. This TCR derives from a man between 18 and 35 years old with type 1 diabetes.

The CDR3 here is CASSLLRGDQPQHF. In DNA form, the CDR3 reads TGTGCCAGCAGCTTACTGCGGGGCGATCAGCCCCAGCATTTT. The chain links TRBV7-8 to TRBJ1-5; TRBD1 is a possible D gene (5 bases). This CDR3 contains 14 residues. V was clipped by 2 bases and J by 5 bases, with 10 bases between them. Germline V gene lookup returns CDR1 SGHVS and CDR2 FQNEAQ.